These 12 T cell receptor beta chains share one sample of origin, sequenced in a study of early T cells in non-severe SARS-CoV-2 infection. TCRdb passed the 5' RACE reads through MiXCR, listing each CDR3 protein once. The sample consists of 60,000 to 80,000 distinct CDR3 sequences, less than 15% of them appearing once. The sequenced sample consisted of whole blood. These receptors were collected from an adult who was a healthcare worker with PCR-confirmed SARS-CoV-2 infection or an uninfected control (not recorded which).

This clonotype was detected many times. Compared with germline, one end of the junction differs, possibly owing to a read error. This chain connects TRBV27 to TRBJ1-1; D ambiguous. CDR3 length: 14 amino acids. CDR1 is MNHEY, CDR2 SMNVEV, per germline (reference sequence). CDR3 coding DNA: TGTGCCAGCAGTTTAAACGGGATGAACACTGAAGTTTTCTTT. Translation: CASSLNGMNTEVFF.

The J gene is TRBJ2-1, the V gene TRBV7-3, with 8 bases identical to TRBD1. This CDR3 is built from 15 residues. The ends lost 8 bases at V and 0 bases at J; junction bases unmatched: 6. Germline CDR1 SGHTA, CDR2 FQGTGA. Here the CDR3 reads CASALQGASYNEQFF. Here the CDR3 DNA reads TGTGCCAGCGCCCTGCAGGGGGCCTCCTACAATGAGCAGTTCTTC.

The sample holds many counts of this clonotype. CDR3 in DNA: TGTGCCAGTAGTATATCCGGCAGGGAAGAGACCCAGTACTTC. This encodes CASSISGREETQYF. The genes are TRBV19 and TRBJ2-5; a weak D match, TRBD1 (5 bases). Germline CDR1 and CDR2: LNHDA and SQIVND (reference sequence). This CDR3 contains 14 residues. The V and J ends lost 2 bases and 3 bases respectively, with 10 bases between them.

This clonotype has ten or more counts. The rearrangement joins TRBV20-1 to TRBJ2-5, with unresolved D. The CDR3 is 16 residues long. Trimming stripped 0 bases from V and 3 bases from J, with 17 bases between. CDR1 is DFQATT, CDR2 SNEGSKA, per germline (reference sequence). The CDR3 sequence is CSARDNFRSSEETQYF. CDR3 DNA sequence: TGCAGTGCTAGAGATAATTTTCGGAGTTCGGAAGAGACCCAGTACTTC.

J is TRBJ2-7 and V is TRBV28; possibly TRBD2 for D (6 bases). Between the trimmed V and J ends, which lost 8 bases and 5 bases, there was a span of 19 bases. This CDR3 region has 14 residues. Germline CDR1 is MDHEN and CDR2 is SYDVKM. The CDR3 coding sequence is TGTGCCAGCGTCACCGGGGCGGGGTATGACGAGCAGTACTTC. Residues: CASVTGAGYDEQYF.

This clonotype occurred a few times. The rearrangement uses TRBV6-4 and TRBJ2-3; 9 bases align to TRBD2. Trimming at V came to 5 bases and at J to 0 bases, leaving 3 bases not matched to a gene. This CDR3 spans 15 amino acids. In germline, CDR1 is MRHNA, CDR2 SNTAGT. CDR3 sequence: CASSHTSGSTDTQYF. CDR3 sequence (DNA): TGTGCCAGCAGTCACACTAGCGGGAGCACAGATACGCAGTATTTT.

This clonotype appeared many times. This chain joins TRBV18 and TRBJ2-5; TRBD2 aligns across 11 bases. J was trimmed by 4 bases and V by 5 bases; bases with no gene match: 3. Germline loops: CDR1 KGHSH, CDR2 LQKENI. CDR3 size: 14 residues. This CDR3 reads CASSFLAGGETQYF. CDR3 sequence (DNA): TGTGCCAGCTCATTTCTAGCGGGAGGAGAGACCCAGTACTTC.

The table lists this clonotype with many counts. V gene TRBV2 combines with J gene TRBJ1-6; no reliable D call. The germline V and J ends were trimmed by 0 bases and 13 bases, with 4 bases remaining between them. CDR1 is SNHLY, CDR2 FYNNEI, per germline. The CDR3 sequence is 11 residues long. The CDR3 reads CASSEAEPLHF. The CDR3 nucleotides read TGTGCCAGCAGTGAAGCGGAGCCCCTCCACTTT.

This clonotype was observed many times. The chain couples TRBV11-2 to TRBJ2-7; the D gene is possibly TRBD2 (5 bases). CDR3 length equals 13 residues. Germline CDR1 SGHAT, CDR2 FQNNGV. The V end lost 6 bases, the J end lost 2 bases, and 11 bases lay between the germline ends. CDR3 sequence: CASRQTGTYEQYF. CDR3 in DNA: TGTGCCAGCAGGCAGACGGGAACCTACGAGCAGTACTTC.

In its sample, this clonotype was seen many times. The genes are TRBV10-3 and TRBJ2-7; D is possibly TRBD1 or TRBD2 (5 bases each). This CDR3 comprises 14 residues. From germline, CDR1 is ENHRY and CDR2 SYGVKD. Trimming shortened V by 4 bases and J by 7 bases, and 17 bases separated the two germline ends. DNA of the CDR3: TGTGCCATCAGTGGTGGGGGTCCTGATAGGGAGCAGTACTTC. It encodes CAISGGGPDREQYF.

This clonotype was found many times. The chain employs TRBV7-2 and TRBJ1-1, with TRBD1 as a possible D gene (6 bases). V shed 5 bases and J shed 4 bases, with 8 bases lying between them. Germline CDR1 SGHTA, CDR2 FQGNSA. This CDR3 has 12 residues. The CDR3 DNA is TGTGCCAGCAGCCAGGGGTTCACTGAAGCTTTCTTT. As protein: CASSQGFTEAFF.

For the CDR3, the DNA is TGCAGTGCTAGTCGCTCGAGCGGGGGGTTCTACAATGAGCAGTTCTTC. Amino acids: CSASRSSGGFYNEQFF. The chain recombines TRBV20-1 with TRBJ2-1; TRBD2 aligns across 9 bases. CDR1 and CDR2 from the germline V gene are DFQATT and SNEGSKA (reference sequence). The CDR3 length is 16 residues. V lost 3 bases and J lost 3; bases outside the gene matches: 9.